This paragraph reports one TCR beta chain. The CDR3 regions of TCR beta were amplified from RNA transcripts. In the first-round RT-PCR of the TCR CDR3, the HTBI primer set was used. TCRdb re-derived calls from the multiplex PCR reads in MiXCR, one entry per CDR3 protein. The top ten hold about a sixth of the sample, which has 650,000 to 700,000 distinct CDR3 sequences, 17% seen once. The sample is drawn from a study of T cells in Graves' hyperthyroidism and ophthalmopathy. Extraction of PBMCs used roughly 10 ml of fresh peripheral blood. V trimming: 4 bases; J trimming: 3 bases; junction bases outside the gene matches: 6. The CDR3 runs to 16 residues. Germline assignment: CDR1 SGDLS and CDR2 YYNGEE.

This rearrangement joins TRBV9 to TRBJ2-2, with 10 bases fitting TRBD2. This TCR derives from a man aged 50 or older with Graves' hyperthyroidism. The sequenced sample was blood. CDR3 bases: TGTGCCAGCAGCCAGAGAAGCGGGAGGGACACCGGGGAGCTGTTTTTT. Translating it yields CASSQRSGRDTGELFF. The full variable domain, rest sourced from reference TRBV9 and TRBJ2-2, is DSGVTQTPKHLITATGQRVTLRCSPRSGDLSVYWYQQSLDQGLQFLIQYYNGEERAKGNILERFSAQQFPDLHSELNLSSLELGDSALYFCASSQRSGRDTGELFFGEGSRLTVL.